These 17 T cell receptor beta chains share one sample of origin, sequenced in a study of cytomegalovirus exposure and HLA in healthy donors. In the PCR, 60 Vbeta and 13 Jbeta primers were used. The data were produced by immunoSEQ multiplex PCR, yet TCRdb's version contains in-frame clones alone and is incomplete. In the table there are about 120,000 clones, around three quarters of which are singletons. Sequencing used PBMCs. Receptors originate from a woman aged 40 to 50 in good health and CMV-seronegative.

This rearrangement joins TRBV5-1 to TRBJ2-7, with 11 bases that match TRBD2. Germline-derived CDR1 and CDR2 are SGHRS and YFSETQ. The CDR3 extends over 15 amino acids. The V gene end was trimmed by 4 bases and the J gene end by 3 bases; junction bases not matched to a gene: 6. CDR3 sequence: CASSPGLAGGYEQYF. CDR3 bases: TGCGCCAGCAGCCCTGGACTAGCGGGCGGCTACGAGCAGTACTTC. Drawing the rest from reference TRBV5-1 and TRBJ2-7, the complete variable domain is KAGVTQTPRYLIKTRGQQVTLSCSPISGHRSVSWYQQTPGQGLQFLFEYFSETQRNKGNFPGRFSGRQFSNSRSEMNVSTLELGDSALYLCASSPGLAGGYEQYFGPGTRLTVT.

The genes are TRBV4-2 and TRBJ2-5; 9 bases are shared with TRBD2. The DNA matches TRBJ2-7 better at its end, which makes the J call doubtful. Germline CDR1 is LGHNA and CDR2 is YNFKEQ. This CDR3 contains 15 residues. In nucleotides, the CDR3 is TGTGCCAGCAGCCATAGGGCGGGAGGGTCCTACGAGCAGTACTTC. Its translation is CASSHRAGGSYEQYF.

The rearrangement links TRBV7-2 to TRBJ2-7; possibly TRBD2 for D (5 bases). Per the germline V gene, CDR1 is SGHTA and CDR2 is FQGNSA. V was shortened by 3 bases and J by 0 bases, with 12 bases between the two germline ends. This CDR3 is built from 15 residues. CDR3 region: CASSLGGLYSYEQYF. The DNA of the CDR3 is TGTGCCAGCAGCTTGGGCGGACTTTACTCCTACGAGCAGTACTTC.

This clone was found a few times. The rearrangement joins TRBV28 to TRBJ1-6; D unclear. The V end lost 4 bases, the J end lost 8 bases, and 9 bases lay between the germline ends. The CDR3 spans 13 residues. From germline, CDR1 is MDHEN and CDR2 SYDVKM. This chain's CDR3 is CASSSQNYSPLHF. In DNA, the CDR3 is TGTGCCAGCAGTTCTCAGAATTATTCACCCCTCCACTTT.

The chain carries TRBV5-1 and TRBJ2-1; the D gene is possibly TRBD1 (5 bases). Per the germline V gene, CDR1 is SGHRS and CDR2 is YFSETQ. The V end lost 0 bases, the J end lost 6 bases, and 16 bases lay between the germline ends. CDR3 length: 16 residues. The CDR3 DNA reads TGCGCCAGCAGCTTGGCCGGCGACAGAGGCAGCAATGAGCAGTTCTTC. It encodes CASSLAGDRGSNEQFF.

This clone was seen only a few times. This chain links TRBV6-1 with TRBJ1-5; D may be TRBD1 (5 bases). CDR3 size: 14 residues. Looked up from germline, CDR1 is MNHNS and CDR2 is SASEGT. V gave up 6 bases and J gave up 5 bases, with 14 bases separating them. The CDR3 bases are TGTGCCAGCAGCCGCTTACGGGGGGATCAGCCCCAGCATTTT. This sequence encodes CASSRLRGDQPQHF.

This chain uses TRBV2 with TRBJ1-1; 8 bases align to TRBD1. The J segment lost 10 bases and the V segment lost 7 bases, leaving 8 bases of the junction unmatched. Germline-derived CDR1 and CDR2 are SNHLY and FYNNEI. This CDR3 is built from 12 residues. The CDR3 loop reads CASIGTGTGAFF. Here the CDR3 DNA reads TGTGCCAGCATAGGGACCGGGACAGGAGCTTTCTTT.

The genes are TRBV19 and TRBJ2-2; 8 bases are a match to TRBD2. Germline V gene data show CDR1 as LNHDA and CDR2 as SQIVND (reference sequence). The CDR3 length is 16 residues. With 2 bases clipped from V and 3 bases from J, the junction kept 5 bases outside the gene matches. As DNA, the CDR3 is TGTGCCAGTAGTATATACGGGGGGGCTCACACCGGGGAGCTGTTTTTT. This gives the protein CASSIYGGAHTGELFF.

V usage is TRBV2 and J usage is TRBJ2-7, with 11 bases lining up with TRBD2. The germline V gene encodes CDR1 SNHLY and CDR2 FYNNEI. V dropped 10 bases and J dropped 1; count of bases not matched to a gene: 3. CDR3 size: 13 residues. CDR3 region: CATGTSGSYEQYF. The CDR3 nucleotides are TGTGCCACCGGGACTAGCGGTTCCTACGAGCAGTACTTC.

The chain employs TRBV4-1 and TRBJ1-4; D not certain. From germline, CDR1 is MGHRA and CDR2 YSYEKL. V was pared by 6 bases and J by 8 bases, with 19 bases between. This CDR3 contains 15 residues. CDR3 region: CASSPEVRPGEKLFF. The CDR3 DNA reads as TGCGCCAGCAGTCCCGAGGTGCGGCCCGGCGAAAAACTGTTTTTT.

This clone was picked up a small number of times. The V and J genes are TRBV7-9 and TRBJ2-1; 8 bases map to TRBD2. The length of the CDR3 is 16 residues. The V gene end was trimmed by 4 bases and the J gene end by 2 bases; junction bases not matched to a gene: 7. Germline CDR1 reads SEHNR; CDR2 reads FQNEAQ (reference sequence). CDR3 sequence: CASSSPGLGAYNEQFF. The CDR3 DNA follows: TGTGCCAGCAGCTCCCCGGGACTAGGGGCCTACAATGAGCAGTTCTTC.

The chain uses TRBV5-1 and TRBJ2-3, with D unclear. With 1 base removed from V and 3 bases from J, the gap between germline ends came to 6 bases. This CDR3 has 13 amino acids. Germline V lookup: CDR1 SGHRS, CDR2 YFSETQ. CDR3 sequence (DNA): TGCGCCAGCAGCTTGACAGTTACAGATACGCAGTATTTT. Protein sequence: CASSLTVTDTQYF.

V usage is TRBV18 and J usage is TRBJ2-1; tentative D call: TRBD1 (5 bases). There are 12 residues in the CDR3. Per the germline V gene, CDR1 is KGHSH and CDR2 is LQKENI. The ends were cut back, 1 base at V and 10 bases at J, with 8 bases in the middle. CDR3 in DNA: TGTGCCAGCTCACCACAGCGACAGGAGCAGTTCTTC. Translated, it gives CASSPQRQEQFF.

V is TRBV6-1 and J is TRBJ2-1; 9 bases agree with TRBD2. The CDR3 contains 15 residues. The germline V gene has CDR1 MNHNS and CDR2 SASEGT. Trimming removed 5 bases from V and 7 bases from J; junction bases left unmatched: 9. The CDR3 spells CASSSIAGDRNEQFF. CDR3 DNA sequence: TGTGCCAGCAGTTCCATAGCGGGAGATCGGAATGAGCAGTTCTTC.

The chain combines TRBV6-1 with TRBJ2-3; TRBD1 aligns across 7 bases. J lost 4 bases, V lost 1 base, and 11 bases had no gene match. The germline gives CDR1 MNHNS, CDR2 SASEGT. The CDR3 covers 17 residues. CDR3 sequence (DNA): TGTGCCAGCAGTGAAGATCGACCTCAGGGGGAATCAGATACGCAGTATTTT. It is translated as CASSEDRPQGESDTQYF.

This sequence joins TRBV10-3 and TRBJ2-5; 9 nucleotides agree with TRBD2. V shed 0 bases, J shed 5 bases, and the junction held 7 bases outside the gene matches. The CDR3 length is 16 residues. Germline values: CDR1 ENHRY, CDR2 SYGVKD. CDR3 in amino acids: CAISESWVAGVETQYF. In DNA form, the CDR3 reads TGTGCCATCAGTGAGTCTTGGGTAGCGGGAGTGGAGACCCAGTACTTC.

The chain joins TRBV5-1 to TRBJ2-1; 8 bases line up with TRBD1. V was pared by 5 bases and J by 0 bases, with 7 bases of the junction left unmatched. Germline V gene sequence: CDR1 SGHRS, CDR2 YFSETQ. The CDR3 is made up of 16 amino acids. The chain's CDR3 is CASRQGTGGSYNEQFF. In nucleotides, the CDR3 is TGCGCCAGCAGGCAAGGTACAGGGGGCTCCTACAATGAGCAGTTCTTC.